The rows below give T cell receptor beta chains drawn from one sample of a study of blood T cell repertoires in COVID-19. Clones were sequenced by immunoSEQ multiplex PCR, and TCRdb holds only the in-frame ones, with some missing. The sample consists of 95,000 to 150,000 clones, approximately 71% of them appearing once. The sample taken for sequencing was peripheral blood. The receptor source for this set is a woman in her 70s with acute or convalescent COVID-19. Both conserved end residues are part of each CDR3. Fields, in order: J gene, D gene, V gene, CDR3 protein. D genes are given only for firm matches.

TRBJ2-7 TRBD2 TRBV15 CATSRAKVAGEYEQYF
TRBJ2-7 TRBD1 TRBV5-5 CASSLNPGTGVSYEQYF
TRBJ1-1 TRBD1 TRBV7-6 CASSLGGDSAFTEAFF
TRBJ2-4 TRBD2 TRBV5-1 CASSLGSGAAKNIQYF
TRBJ1-2 . TRBV5-6 CASSLTQAGFYGYTF
TRBJ1-1 TRBD1 TRBV9 CASSVVGTGTEAFF
TRBJ2-2 TRBD1 TRBV11-3 CASSPSRGQPGHTGELFF
TRBJ1-1 TRBD1 TRBV14 CASSQDRKTGARDTEAFF
TRBJ1-2 TRBD1 TRBV5-1 CASSSGTGGLGYGYTF
TRBJ2-5 TRBD2 TRBV28 CASSLGLAGAETQYF
TRBJ1-2 . TRBV10-3 CAISPDRNYGYTF
TRBJ2-7 . TRBV19 CASQNSEEGEETYEQYF
TRBJ2-2 . TRBV3-1/TRBV3-2 CASSQGRGFTGELFF
TRBJ2-5 . TRBV7-2 CASSKARQETQYF
TRBJ1-2 . TRBV7-8 CASSLGGWEGYTF
TRBJ1-4 . TRBV7-2 CASSFGAGAANEKLFF
TRBJ2-5 TRBD1 TRBV18 CASSHARGGAGETQYF
TRBJ1-2 . TRBV30 CAWKWGGRYGYTF
TRBJ2-5 . TRBV2 CASSPGAKETQYF
TRBJ1-4 . TRBV3-1/TRBV3-2 CASSQSPSGAKLFF
TRBJ1-5 TRBD1 TRBV28 CASSTDREGNQPQHF
TRBJ2-3 . TRBV5-1 CASSWTVTSTDTQYF
TRBJ2-7 . TRBV25-1 CASSPRDEQYF
TRBJ2-7 . TRBV25-1 CASSGEIEQYF
TRBJ1-2 . TRBV15 CATSRDPGQAYGYTF
TRBJ1-5 TRBD1 TRBV5-8 CASSPRDRVANQPQHF
TRBJ1-4 . TRBV9 CASSVEEGANEKLFF
TRBJ2-3 . TRBV9 CASSHPFEGGFTDTQYF
TRBJ2-1 . TRBV4-3 CASSQEGHSSYNEQFF
TRBJ2-7 . TRBV6-5 CASRVETGLYEQYF
TRBJ2-2 . TRBV3-1/TRBV3-2 CASSPRDTGGELFF
TRBJ1-1 . TRBV15 CATSRDPTGEAFF
TRBJ1-1 . TRBV6-6 CASSYARGAFF